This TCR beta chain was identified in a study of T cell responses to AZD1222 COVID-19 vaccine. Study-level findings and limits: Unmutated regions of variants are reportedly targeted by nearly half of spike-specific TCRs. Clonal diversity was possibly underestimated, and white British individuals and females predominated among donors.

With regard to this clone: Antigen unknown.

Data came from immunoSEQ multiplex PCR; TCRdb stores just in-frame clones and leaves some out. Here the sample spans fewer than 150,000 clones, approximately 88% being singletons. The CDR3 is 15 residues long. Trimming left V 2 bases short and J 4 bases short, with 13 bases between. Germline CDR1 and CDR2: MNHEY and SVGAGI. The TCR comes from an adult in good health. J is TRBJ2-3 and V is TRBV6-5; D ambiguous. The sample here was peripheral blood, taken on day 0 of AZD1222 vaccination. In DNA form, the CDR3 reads TGTGCCAGCAGTTACACCTACCACGTCTCAGATACGCAGTATTTT. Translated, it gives CASSYTYHVSDTQYF.